The rows below give T cell receptor beta chains drawn from one sample of a study of blood T cell repertoires in COVID-19. Data came from immunoSEQ multiplex PCR; TCRdb stores just in-frame clones and leaves some out. The sample records about 260,000 clones, 65% to 90% being singletons. Sequencing was performed on peripheral blood. All receptors come from a human donor in a cohort sampled during active COVID-19. CDR3s include the opening cysteine and the closing phenylalanine or tryptophan. The D gene is left open where the match is weak. Where a row states a size, it is once, few, many or the class of an expanded clone; other rows omit it.

d_call	j_call	clone_size	v_call	cdr3_nt	cdr3_aa
TRBD2	TRBJ2-3	.	TRBV10-1	TGCGCCAGCAGCCCTAGCGGACTCACAGATACGCAGTATTTT	CASSPSGLTDTQYF
TRBD2	TRBJ2-5	once	TRBV6-5	TGTGCCAGCAGTTACTCGCCAGCGGGAGTTCGAGAGACCCAGTACTTC	CASSYSPAGVRETQYF
.	TRBJ2-2	.	TRBV29-1	TGCAGCGTTGAAGACGGGACAAGTAACACCGGGGAGCTGTTTTTT	CSVEDGTSNTGELFF
TRBD2	TRBJ2-3	once	TRBV28	TGTGCCAGCAGTTTCGAGCGGGAGAGCGGCACAGATACGCAGTATTTT	CASSFERESGTDTQYF
.	TRBJ1-1	.	TRBV2	TGTGCCAGCAGTGAAGCGTGGACAAAGGCTGAAGCTTTCTTT	CASSEAWTKAEAFF
.	TRBJ1-2	.	TRBV5-6	TGTGCCAGCAGCAAAACAGTGCTTGGGGGCTACACCTTC	CASSKTVLGGYTF
.	TRBJ2-1	.	TRBV10-3	TGTGCCATCAGTGAGTCCGCGGTTTCAAACAATGAGCAGTTCTTC	CAISESAVSNNEQFF
.	TRBJ1-2	.	TRBV30	TGTGCCTGGAGTGGGGGGAGGCTAAAAGGCTACACCTTC	CAWSGGRLKGYTF
.	TRBJ2-7	.	TRBV7-8	TGTGCCACCTCAAAAAACAGTAACATCTACGAGCAGTACTTC	CATSKNSNIYEQYF
.	TRBJ2-2	once	TRBV29-1	TGCAGCGCCGACTCCCCCAACACCGGGGAGCTGTTTTTT	CSADSPNTGELFF
.	TRBJ1-2	.	TRBV2	TGTGCCAGCAGTGAATCGGGGGAAGGCTACACCTTC	CASSESGEGYTF
.	TRBJ2-7	.	TRBV6-5	TGTGCCAGCAGTTTGCTGGCCAGGGGATCCTACGAGCAGTACTTC	CASSLLARGSYEQYF
.	TRBJ2-2	.	TRBV5-6	TGTGCCAGCAGCTTGACAGTTAACACCGGGGAGCTGTTTTTT	CASSLTVNTGELFF
.	TRBJ1-1	.	TRBV12-3/TRBV12-4	TGTGCCAGCAGTCCCCGTTACACTGAAGCTTTCTTT	CASSPRYTEAFF
.	TRBJ1-1	.	TRBV4-3	TGCGCCAGCAGCCTAGCGGCCAGCGGGTACACTGAAGCTTTCTTT	CASSLAASGYTEAFF
.	TRBJ1-5	.	TRBV28	TGTGCCAGCAGCACCATTTCGGGGGGCCGTCAGCCCCAGCATTTT	CASSTISGGRQPQHF
.	TRBJ1-2	.	TRBV11-2	TGTGCCAGCAGCTTAGATCGAGGGTTCGGCTACACCTTC	CASSLDRGFGYTF
.	TRBJ1-3	.	TRBV19	TGTGCCACCCGATCAGGGCACAGGAACTCTGGAAACACCATATATTTT	CATRSGHRNSGNTIYF
.	TRBJ1-4	.	TRBV6-5	TGTGCCAGCAGTTACGTGGGAGGCCGCAATGAAAAACTGTTTTTT	CASSYVGGRNEKLFF
.	TRBJ2-3	.	TRBV6-4	TGTGCCAGCCTACAGACAGGTCCCCTAGATACGCAGTATTTT	CASLQTGPLDTQYF
TRBD1	TRBJ1-3	once	TRBV7-9	TGTGCCAGCAGCGGGACAGGATCTGGAAACACCATATATTTT	CASSGTGSGNTIYF
.	TRBJ2-7	few	TRBV9	TGTGCCAGCAGCGTAGGTGCGGGGATCTACGAGCAGTACTTC	CASSVGAGIYEQYF
TRBD1	TRBJ1-3	.	TRBV9	TGTGCCAGCAGCGCTACGACAGGGGTTTCTGGAAACACCATATATTTT	CASSATTGVSGNTIYF
TRBD2	TRBJ2-3	.	TRBV7-2	TGTGCCAGCAGCTGGGGACTAGCGGGAGGGAGAGGATTTGTGGATACGCAGTATTTT	CASSWGLAGGRGFVDTQYF
.	TRBJ2-7	few	TRBV4-1	TGCGCCAGCAGCCATACCGGGACCCAGGGGCTCTACGAGCAGTACTTC	CASSHTGTQGLYEQYF
.	TRBJ2-1	.	TRBV3-1/TRBV3-2	TGTGCCAGCAGCCAAGGGGAGGCGGATGAGCAGTTCTTC	CASSQGEADEQFF
TRBD1	TRBJ1-2	.	TRBV27	TGTGCCAGCAGTTCTACGACAGGGGAAAATGGCTACACCTTC	CASSSTTGENGYTF
.	TRBJ1-3	.	TRBV9	TGTGCCAGCAGCCTCACCGTGGCCAGCTCTGGAAACACCATATATTTT	CASSLTVASSGNTIYF
TRBD1	TRBJ2-7	once	TRBV7-9	TGTGCCAGCAGCGGACAGGGGGACGATAGATACGAGCAGTACTTC	CASSGQGDDRYEQYF
TRBD1	TRBJ2-5	.	TRBV13	TGTGCCAGCAGACTCACAGGGGATGGAGAGACCCAGTACTTC	CASRLTGDGETQYF
TRBD2	TRBJ2-5	.	TRBV24-1	TGTGCCACCAGTGATAACCGCGGGGGAGGAGAGACCCAGTACTTC	CATSDNRGGGETQYF
.	TRBJ2-7	.	TRBV19	TGTGCCAGTAGTGTTACAGGGTCCAATTACGAGCAGTACTTC	CASSVTGSNYEQYF
.	TRBJ1-5	.	TRBV7-2	TGTGCCAGCAGCTCAACCACAGGGTTTGAGCCCCAGCATTTT	CASSSTTGFEPQHF
TRBD2	TRBJ2-3	.	TRBV19	TGTGCCAGTAGTACCCTAGCGGGGAACACAGATACGCAGTATTTT	CASSTLAGNTDTQYF
.	TRBJ2-3	.	TRBV21-1	TGTGCCAGCAATGGTGGCGGTGGCACCTTAACGCAGTATTTT	CASNGGGGTLTQYF
.	TRBJ1-6	.	TRBV18	TGTGCCAGCTCACCATGGAAACAGAGTCATATCCCCCTCCACTTT	CASSPWKQSHIPLHF
TRBD2	TRBJ2-1	.	TRBV24-1	TGTGCCACCGGCAAGCGGGAGGGCTACAATGAGCAGTTCTTC	CATGKREGYNEQFF
TRBD2	TRBJ2-1	.	TRBV9	TGTGCCAGCAGTGAGATTAGCGGGAGGCCATCCTACAATGAGCAGTTCTTC	CASSEISGRPSYNEQFF
TRBD1	TRBJ2-6	.	TRBV28	TGTGCCAGCAGGACAGGGGGCTTTGGGGCCAACGTCCTGACTTTC	CASRTGGFGANVLTF